The 22 T cell receptor beta chains below all came from one sample that was sequenced in a study of vaccination effects on CD4 cells after COVID-19. Sequencing was performed with immunoSEQ multiplex PCR; in TCRdb, only in-frame clones are kept and a portion is missing. In the table there are about 27,000 clones, roughly 74% of which are singletons. ViraFEST expansion of antigen-specific CD4+ T cells with viral peptide pools preceded sequencing. It was after more than nine days of culture that CD4+ T cells were isolated. Recipients of the vaccine had no prior SARS-CoV-2 infection and negative nucleocapsid antibodies. These TCRs are of unknown antigen specificity. The source was CD4+ T cells from PBMCs cultured with HCoV-NL63 spike peptides, collected before COVID-19 vaccination. All receptors come from a human donor who received a COVID-19 vaccine.

The rearrangement uses TRBV7-8 and TRBJ1-2, with 9 bases matching TRBD1. The V and J ends lost 5 bases and 4 bases, in that order; junction bases with no gene match: 8. From germline, CDR1 is SGHVS and CDR2 FQNEAQ. This CDR3 spans 15 amino acids. The CDR3 protein is CASSRNDRGTYGYTF. CDR3 DNA: TGTGCCAGCAGCCGAAACGACAGGGGGACCTATGGCTACACCTTC.

The genes are TRBV3-1 (or the pseudogene TRBV3-2) and TRBJ2-1, with 7 bases fitting TRBD2. V lost 0 bases and J lost 8; bases outside the gene matches: 10. CDR1 and CDR2 from the germline V gene are LGHDT and YNNKEL (reference sequence). CDR3 length equals 16 residues. The CDR3 spells CASSQDPVYGRHEQFF. DNA for the CDR3: TGTGCCAGCAGCCAAGATCCGGTTTACGGGAGGCATGAGCAGTTCTTC.

This chain joins TRBV30 and TRBJ2-5; no reliable D call. The CDR3 contains 13 residues. Germline CDR1 GTSNPN, CDR2 SVGIG (reference sequence). Trimming left V 2 bases short and J 7 bases short, with 14 bases between. Here the CDR3 DNA reads TGTGCCTGGAGTTTGGAACGGTTGGGGACCCAGTACTTC. The encoded protein is CAWSLERLGTQYF.

The J gene is TRBJ2-1, the V gene TRBV6-2 or TRBV6-3; 14 nucleotides align to TRBD2. The V gene's germline CDR1 is MNHEY and CDR2 SVGEGT. The CDR3 has 18 residues. Trimming cost V 3 bases and J 9 bases; bases outside gene matches: 13. CDR3 region: CASSYRGETSGRAREQFF. In DNA form, the CDR3 reads TGTGCCAGCAGTTATAGGGGTGAGACTAGCGGGAGGGCCCGTGAGCAGTTCTTC.

The DNA for the CDR3 is TGTGCCAGCAGCCCTCGGGGGGATGAAGCTTTCTTT. It encodes CASSPRGDEAFF. This chain uses TRBV3-1 (or the pseudogene TRBV3-2) with TRBJ1-1; maybe TRBD1 (5 bases). Germline V CDR1 and CDR2: LGHDT, YNNKEL (reference sequence). This CDR3 has 12 amino acids. The V end was cut by 4 bases, the J end by 7 bases, with 10 bases between.

This chain connects TRBV12-3 or TRBV12-4 to TRBJ1-2; D uncertain. CDR3 length equals 12 residues. Trimming cost V 5 bases and J 5 bases, with 9 bases left between them. In nucleotides, the CDR3 is TGTGCCAGCAGTCCAGGACTATATGGCTACACCTTC. It is translated as CASSPGLYGYTF.

The chain combines TRBV7-9 with TRBJ2-7; D perhaps matches TRBD1 (7 bases). Between the trimmed V and J ends, which lost 1 base and 1 base, there was a span of 11 bases. This CDR3 contains 15 residues. Looked up from germline, CDR1 is SEHNR and CDR2 is FQNEAQ (reference sequence). The CDR3 sequence: CASSLEGGQSYEQYF. The CDR3 DNA reads as TGTGCCAGCAGCTTAGAGGGGGGACAGTCCTACGAGCAGTACTTC.

This clone occurred a few times. This chain links TRBV6-5 with TRBJ1-2; no clear D gene. The CDR3 has 15 amino acids. The ends were cut back, 1 base at V and 7 bases at J, with 16 bases in the middle. The germline V gene has CDR1 MNHEY and CDR2 SVGAGI. As DNA, the CDR3 is TGTGCCAGCAGTTACTATGGCAGAAGTGTTCCTGGCTACACCTTC. This encodes CASSYYGRSVPGYTF.

In its sample, this clone was seen a few times. The chain employs TRBV30 and TRBJ1-5, with TRBD1 as a possible D gene (5 bases). This CDR3 comprises 13 residues. CDR1 is GTSNPN and CDR2 is SVGIG in the germline V gene (reference sequence). V lost 2 bases and J lost 3, with 8 bases in between. The CDR3 is CAWSSGLNQPQHF. CDR3 coding DNA: TGTGCCTGGAGTTCGGGGCTCAATCAGCCCCAGCATTTT.

The chain is built from TRBV4-3 and TRBJ2-1; 11 bases align to TRBD2. CDR1 LGHNA and CDR2 YSLEER come from the germline V gene. V shed 1 base, J shed 4 bases, and the junction held 6 bases outside the gene matches. The CDR3 runs 17 residues. As DNA, the CDR3 is TGCGCCAGCAGCCAAGGGCTAGCGGGGGGCTCTTACAATGAGCAGTTCTTC. Residues: CASSQGLAGGSYNEQFF.

A single count supports this clone. The DNA for the CDR3 is TGTGCCAGCAGCTTAGAAGGAGGCGAGCAGTACTTC. It specifies CASSLEGGEQYF. This chain links TRBV7-3 with TRBJ2-7, with TRBD2 as a possible D gene (5 bases). The CDR3 is 12 amino acids. Trimming stripped 2 bases from V and 6 bases from J, with 8 bases between. The germline V gene has CDR1 SGHTA and CDR2 FQGTGA.

The V gene is TRBV7-6, the J gene TRBJ2-1, with 12 nucleotides matching TRBD2. CDR1 and CDR2 from the germline V gene are SGHVS and FNYEAQ. This CDR3 is built from 15 residues. Trimming removed 5 bases from V and 5 bases from J; junction bases left unmatched: 4. CDR3 protein: CASSTLAGGDNEQFF. CDR3 coding DNA: TGTGCCAGCAGCACCCTAGCGGGAGGGGACAATGAGCAGTTCTTC.

The J gene is TRBJ2-1, the V gene TRBV29-1, with D perhaps assigned TRBD1 or TRBD2 (5 bases each). Germline V lookup: CDR1 SQVTM, CDR2 ANQGSEA. Trimming stripped 0 bases from V and 0 bases from J, with 9 bases between. This CDR3 contains 15 residues. The CDR3 region is CSVEDPGSSYNEQFF. The CDR3 DNA is TGCAGCGTTGAAGATCCAGGGAGCTCCTACAATGAGCAGTTCTTC.

This chain connects TRBV18 to TRBJ1-1, with a weak D call TRBD1 (5 bases). This CDR3 spans 14 amino acids. Trimming pared 3 bases from V and 3 bases from J, leaving 11 bases between. Germline lookup yields CDR1 KGHSH and CDR2 LQKENI. CDR3 amino acids: CASSPPGTYTEAFF. The CDR3 region has the DNA TGTGCCAGCTCACCGCCTGGGACGTACACTGAAGCTTTCTTT. Full variable domain (outside the CDR3, taken from reference TRBV18 and TRBJ1-1): NAGVMQNPRHLVRRRGQEARLRCSPMKGHSHVYWYRQLPEEGLKFMVYLQKENIIDESGMPKERFSAEFPKEGPSILRIQQVVRGDSAAYFCASSPPGTYTEAFFGQGTRLTVV.

In DNA form, the CDR3 reads TGTGCCAGCAGTTATGGTGGAGGCAATCAGCCCCAGCATTTT. Residues: CASSYGGGNQPQHF. This chain connects TRBV6-6 to TRBJ1-5; no clear D. This CDR3 is 14 amino acids long. The V end was cut by 3 bases, the J end by 2 bases, with 8 bases between. Per the germline V gene, CDR1 is MNHNY and CDR2 is SVGAGI (reference sequence).

The chain has TRBV18 and TRBJ2-1, with 7 bases lining up with TRBD2. Germline V gives CDR1 KGHSH, CDR2 LQKENI. This CDR3 contains 13 residues. The V segment lost 6 bases and the J segment 3 bases; nucleotides outside the gene matches: 2. The CDR3 coding sequence is TGTGCCAGCTCCGGCGGGGGCTACAATGAGCAGTTCTTC. Amino acids: CASSGGGYNEQFF.

The DNA for the CDR3 is TGCAGTGCTAGTGGACAGGGTGACGACTATGGCTACACCTTC. Translating gives CSASGQGDDYGYTF. V gene TRBV20-1 combines with J gene TRBJ1-2, with TRBD1 matching 8 bases. The CDR3 totals 14 residues. After removal of 3 bases from V and 3 bases from J, the junction contained 6 bases not matched to a gene. Germline CDR1 is DFQATT and CDR2 is SNEGSKA (reference sequence).

This clone appeared once. The V gene is TRBV7-2, the J gene TRBJ2-7; D may match TRBD1 or TRBD2 (5 bases each). The CDR3 loop spans 14 amino acids. Germline values: CDR1 SGHTA, CDR2 FQGNSA. V lost 1 base and J 3 bases, leaving 10 bases between the germline ends. The CDR3 region is CASSLGGIYYEQYF. In DNA form, the CDR3 reads TGTGCCAGCAGCTTAGGGGGGATATACTACGAGCAGTACTTC.

This clone showed up just a few times. The V gene is TRBV5-1, the J gene TRBJ1-6, with D perhaps matching TRBD1 (5 bases). The CDR3 runs 15 residues. From germline, CDR1 is SGHRS and CDR2 YFSETQ. Between the trimmed V and J ends, which lost 2 bases and 8 bases, there was a span of 14 bases. The CDR3 is CASSLFTGDDSPLHF. CDR3 coding DNA: TGCGCCAGCAGCTTATTTACCGGGGACGATTCACCCCTCCACTTT.

DNA of the CDR3: TGCGCCAGCAGCTTGGCCAGAGCTGGGGATACGCAGTATTTT. Translation: CASSLARAGDTQYF. This chain links TRBV5-1 with TRBJ2-3; D uncertain. This CDR3 region has 14 residues. The V gene lost 0 bases and the J gene lost 6 bases, with 11 bases spanning the gap. The germline V gene has CDR1 SGHRS and CDR2 YFSETQ. Together with reference TRBV5-1 and TRBJ2-3, the CDR3 gives the full variable domain: KAGVTQTPRYLIKTRGQQVTLSCSPISGHRSVSWYQQTPGQGLQFLFEYFSETQRNKGNFPGRFSGRQFSNSRSEMNVSTLELGDSALYLCASSLARAGDTQYFGPGTRLTVL.

This clone appeared once. The rearrangement joins TRBV29-1 to TRBJ2-7; no clear D gene. The CDR3 runs 12 residues. Trimming stripped 3 bases from V and 6 bases from J, with 12 bases between. Germline loops: CDR1 SQVTM, CDR2 ANQGSEA. The CDR3 loop reads CSVDGLPGEQYF. In DNA, the CDR3 is TGCAGCGTTGATGGTCTCCCCGGCGAGCAGTACTTC.

The CDR3 spells CASSFYRNNEQFF. As DNA, the CDR3 is TGTGCCAGCAGCTTCTATCGAAACAATGAGCAGTTCTTC. The V call is TRBV5-5, the J call TRBJ2-1; D not resolved. Deletions cut 2 bases from V and 5 bases from J, with 8 bases between. The CDR3 totals 13 residues. Germline V CDR1 and CDR2: SGHKS, YYEKEE (reference sequence).